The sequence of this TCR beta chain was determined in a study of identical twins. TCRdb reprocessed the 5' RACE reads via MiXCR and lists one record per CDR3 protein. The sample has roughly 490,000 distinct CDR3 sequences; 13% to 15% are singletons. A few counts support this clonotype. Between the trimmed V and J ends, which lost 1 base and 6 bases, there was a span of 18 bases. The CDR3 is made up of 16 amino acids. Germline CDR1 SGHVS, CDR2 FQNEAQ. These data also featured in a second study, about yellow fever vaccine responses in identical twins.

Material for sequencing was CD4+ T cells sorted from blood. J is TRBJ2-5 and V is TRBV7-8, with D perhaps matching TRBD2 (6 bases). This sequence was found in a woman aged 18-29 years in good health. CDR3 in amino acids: CASSLVGGVEGQTQYF. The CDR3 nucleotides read TGTGCCAGCAGCTTAGTAGGTGGGGTGGAGGGGCAGACCCAGTACTTC. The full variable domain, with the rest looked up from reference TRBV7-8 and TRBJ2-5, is GAGVSQSPRYKVAKRGQDVALRCDPISGHVSLFWYQQALGQGPEFLTYFQNEAQLDKSGLPSDRFFAERPEGSVSTLKIQRTQQEDSAVYLCASSLVGGVEGQTQYFGPGTRLLVL.